This T cell receptor (beta chain) stems from a study of CD8+ T cells in alopecia areata. As for the study in general: Patients in the treated group were given tofacitinib by mouth, 5 to 10 mg twice a day.

Findings and caveats of the study: In blood and scalp, many expanded lesional clones persisted during tofacitinib. Sequencing of scalp samples also captures resident alphabeta T cells of normal skin.

Isolated RNA was reverse transcribed into cDNA used as the sequencing template. Assay: immunoSEQ multiplex PCR; the TCRdb copy retains only in-frame clones and omits some. This table has more than 200,000 clones, roughly three fifths appearing once. As regards this clone: Its specificity is not known.

Germline V gene lookup returns CDR1 DFQATT and CDR2 SNEGSKA (reference sequence). CDR3 length: 11 residues. Trimming stripped 2 bases from V and 3 bases from J, with 4 bases between. Treatment indicated: oral pan-JAK inhibitor, 5-10 mg twice daily. Lesional scalp punch biopsies and peripheral blood came from alopecia areata patients. V usage is TRBV20-1 and J usage is TRBJ1-1; no clear D. The source is a human donor with alopecia areata. The material sequenced was CD4+ T cells sorted from blood, taken at approximately week 42, from a patient treated with tofacitinib. CDR3 DNA sequence: TGCAGTGCTAGATCGTACACTGAAGCTTTCTTT. Translation gives CSARSYTEAFF.